Below, 32 T cell receptor beta chains from the same sample are listed, as sequenced in a study of OX40 agonist ivuxolimab in advanced cancers. Library prep was done by the immunoSEQ multiplex PCR assay. The table comes from immuneACCESS by way of TCRdb, which keeps in-frame sequences with V and J called. Part of the clones is missing from these tables; in studies checked, under half for an unresolved V gene and the rest for unknown reasons. In this sample the table shows 70,000 or so clones, about 94% of which occur a single time. Of the sample, 6% to 8.5% is held by the ten largest clones. Specimen: CD4+ or CD8+ T cells sorted from blood, collected in a trial of the OX40 agonist ivuxolimab. The receptors derive from an adult with an advanced solid tumor such as melanoma, head and neck, liver or kidney cancer.

The chain recombines TRBV5-1 with TRBJ2-7; maybe TRBD1 (5 bases). Germline V gene lookup returns CDR1 SGHRS and CDR2 YFSETQ. With 2 bases removed from V and 5 bases from J, the gap between germline ends came to 8 bases. The CDR3 spans 12 residues. The DNA of the CDR3 is TGCGCCAGCAGCTTCCAGGGAAACGAGCAGTACTTC. Amino acid sequence: CASSFQGNEQYF.

This clone occurred once. V usage is TRBV7-6 and J usage is TRBJ2-5; either TRBD1 or TRBD2 may supply D (6 bases each). Germline V gene data show CDR1 as SGHVS and CDR2 as FNYEAQ. The CDR3 is 16 amino acids. Trimming pared 6 bases from V and 3 bases from J, leaving 20 bases between. Here the CDR3 reads CASRGGWGASKETQYF. CDR3 DNA: TGTGCCAGCAGAGGCGGTTGGGGGGCATCTAAAGAGACCCAGTACTTC.

This chain links TRBV15 with TRBJ2-7, with unresolved D. Germline-derived CDR1 and CDR2 are LNHNV and YYDKDF (reference sequence). V was shortened by 3 bases and J by 2 bases, with 17 bases between the two germline ends. The CDR3 consists of 16 residues. The CDR3 protein is CATSRQSTGLAYEQYF. The CDR3 nucleotides are TGTGCCACCAGCAGGCAGAGTACGGGTCTGGCCTACGAGCAGTACTTC.

V gene TRBV9 combines with J gene TRBJ2-7; 9 positions match TRBD1. CDR3 length: 14 residues. J was trimmed by 5 bases and V by 3 bases; bases with no gene match: 6. CDR1 and CDR2 from the germline V gene are SGDLS and YYNGEE. CDR3 bases: TGTGCCAGCAGCGGGCGACAGGGGGTAGACGAGCAGTACTTC. Amino acid sequence: CASSGRQGVDEQYF.

In this sample, this clone turned up once. The genes are TRBV13 and TRBJ2-5, with 15 positions matching TRBD2. The junction had 11 bases not matched to a gene; V was cut back by 1 base and J by 2 bases. This CDR3 is 20 amino acids long. Germline V gene sequence: CDR1 PRHDT, CDR2 FYEKMQ (reference sequence). CDR3 region: CASSLVDRTSGGVWQETQYF. The CDR3 DNA follows: TGTGCCAGCAGCTTAGTGGATCGGACTAGCGGGGGGGTTTGGCAAGAGACCCAGTACTTC.

The chain has TRBV7-9 and TRBJ2-1, with D unclear. This CDR3 spans 15 amino acids. From germline, CDR1 is SEHNR and CDR2 FQNEAQ (reference sequence). V lost 6 bases and J lost 8, with 20 bases in between. CDR3 amino acids: CASRTPPPGPDEQFF. The CDR3, as DNA: TGTGCCAGCAGGACCCCGCCGCCCGGGCCTGATGAGCAGTTCTTC.

The chain couples TRBV5-5 to TRBJ2-7; D possibly corresponds to TRBD1 (6 bases). This CDR3 has 11 amino acids. Trimming took off 5 bases at V and 11 bases at J, with 14 bases between the two ends. Germline assignment: CDR1 SGHKS and CDR2 YYEKEE (reference sequence). Here the CDR3 reads CASSPGTIEYF. CDR3 in DNA: TGTGCCAGCAGTCCCGGGACAATCGAGTACTTC. Filled out from reference TRBV5-5 and TRBJ2-7, the complete variable domain reads DAGVTQSPTHLIKTRGQQVTLRCSPISGHKSVSWYQQVLGQGPQFIFQYYEKEERGRGNFPDRFSARQFPNYSSELNVNALLLGDSALYLCASSPGTIEYFGPGTRLTVT.

The genes are TRBV7-8 and TRBJ1-4; D possibly corresponds to TRBD1 (5 bases). In germline, CDR1 is SGHVS, CDR2 FQNEAQ. The CDR3 spans 18 residues. V shed 2 bases and J shed 0 bases, with 16 bases lying between them. The CDR3 DNA is TGTGCCAGCAGCTTAACTATTCCAGGGTTTGCAACTAATGAAAAACTGTTTTTT. Residues: CASSLTIPGFATNEKLFF.

The genes are TRBV4-3 and TRBJ2-7; no reliable D call. The V end was cut by 0 bases, the J end by 1 base, with 7 bases between. Germline V gene data show CDR1 as LGHNA and CDR2 as YSLEER. This CDR3 contains 14 residues. CDR3 coding DNA: TGCGCCAGCAGCCAAGATGGAACTTCCTACGAGCAGTACTTC. Residues: CASSQDGTSYEQYF.

The chain combines TRBV10-3 with TRBJ2-1; 7 bases are shared with TRBD2. The trim removed 6 bases at V and 0 bases at J, leaving 11 bases unmatched. The CDR3 covers 17 residues. The V gene's germline CDR1 is ENHRY and CDR2 SYGVKD. CDR3 nucleotides: TGTGCCATCAGCCCCACCTGGGAGGGTGACTCCTACAATGAGCAGTTCTTC. Amino acids: CAISPTWEGDSYNEQFF.

The chain couples TRBV6-4 to TRBJ2-3; 8 nucleotides line up with TRBD2. Trimming removed 6 bases from V and 2 bases from J; junction bases left unmatched: 1. Germline V gene lookup returns CDR1 MRHNA and CDR2 SNTAGT. This CDR3 comprises 13 residues. The DNA for the CDR3 is TGTGCCAGCAGCGGGGGGGCCACAGATACGCAGTATTTT. Translating gives CASSGGATDTQYF.

This chain links TRBV6-4 with TRBJ1-2, with D perhaps matching TRBD1 (5 bases). Germline V gene sequence: CDR1 MRHNA, CDR2 SNTAGT. CDR3 size: 16 residues. Trimming shortened V by 6 bases and J by 6 bases, and 23 bases separated the two germline ends. CDR3 amino acids: CASSTVRDPRGNGYTF. DNA of the CDR3: TGTGCCAGCAGCACCGTCCGGGACCCTAGAGGGAATGGCTACACCTTC.

The V gene is TRBV13, the J gene TRBJ2-1, with 9 bases aligning to TRBD2. This CDR3 spans 16 amino acids. V lost 0 bases, J lost 4 bases, and 4 bases stayed unmatched. CDR1 and CDR2 (germline): PRHDT, FYEKMQ (reference sequence). CDR3 region: CASSLGLAGPYNEQFF. The CDR3 nucleotides read TGTGCCAGCAGCTTAGGACTAGCGGGCCCTTACAATGAGCAGTTCTTC.

The chain links TRBV11-2 to TRBJ2-7; D is undetermined. The germline V gene encodes CDR1 SGHAT and CDR2 FQNNGV. The V end lost 3 bases, the J end lost 5 bases, and 2 bases lay between the germline ends. This CDR3 is built from 10 residues. For the CDR3, the DNA is TGTGCCAGCAGCTTCCACGAGCAGTACTTC. Its translation: CASSFHEQYF.

The chain carries TRBV27 and TRBJ2-6, with TRBD1 as a possible D gene (6 bases). CDR1 and CDR2 from the germline V gene are MNHEY and SMNVEV (reference sequence). The CDR3 has 15 residues. Trimming shortened V by 5 bases and J by 3 bases, and 11 bases separated the two germline ends. CDR3 loop: CASSVQGFGANVLTF. The CDR3 coding sequence is TGTGCCAGCAGTGTACAGGGCTTTGGGGCCAACGTCCTGACTTTC.

This clone appeared a single time. The V and J genes are TRBV6-5 and TRBJ2-5; 9 positions agree with TRBD1. The V and J ends lost 4 bases and 5 bases, in that order; junction bases with no gene match: 11. The CDR3 runs to 16 residues. The V gene's germline CDR1 is MNHEY and CDR2 SVGAGI. CDR3 sequence: CASSSPPGTGLETQYF. The CDR3 bases are TGTGCCAGCAGTTCTCCCCCCGGGACAGGGTTGGAGACCCAGTACTTC.

This rearrangement joins TRBV6-5 to TRBJ1-1, with 8 bases aligning to TRBD1. With V trimmed by 6 bases and J by 8 bases, 8 bases remained unmatched. Germline V lookup: CDR1 MNHEY, CDR2 SVGAGI. The CDR3 loop spans 13 amino acids. The CDR3 sequence is CASRDGQGMEAFF. In nucleotides, the CDR3 is TGTGCCAGCAGAGACGGACAGGGAATGGAAGCTTTCTTT.

CDR3 residues: CASNQGLNTGELFF. DNA of the CDR3: TGCGCCAGCAACCAGGGGCTGAACACCGGGGAGCTGTTTTTT. J is TRBJ2-2 and V is TRBV4-3, with D possibly being TRBD1 (6 bases). This CDR3 contains 14 residues. Trimming shortened V by 7 bases and J by 1 base, and 10 bases separated the two germline ends. Germline V CDR1 and CDR2: LGHNA, YSLEER.

The V and J genes are TRBV9 and TRBJ2-1, with D possibly matching TRBD1 (5 bases). The CDR3 consists of 14 residues. CDR1 is SGDLS and CDR2 is YYNGEE in the germline V gene. V lost 0 bases to trimming and J lost 6 bases, with 10 bases between them. In DNA, the CDR3 is TGTGCCAGCAGCGTAGAAAGCAGGGTCAATGAGCAGTTCTTC. It encodes CASSVESRVNEQFF. The whole variable domain, filled in from reference TRBV9 and TRBJ2-1, reads DSGVTQTPKHLITATGQRVTLRCSPRSGDLSVYWYQQSLDQGLQFLIQYYNGEERAKGNILERFSAQQFPDLHSELNLSSLELGDSALYFCASSVESRVNEQFFGPGTRLTVL.

The V call is TRBV7-2, the J call TRBJ2-7; 12 nucleotides line up with TRBD2. There are 15 residues in the CDR3. V lost 5 bases to trimming and J lost 4 bases; unmatched junction nucleotides: 6. The germline CDR1 and CDR2 sequences are SGHTA and FQGNSA. CDR3 region: CASSARTSGEYEQYF. The CDR3 bases are TGTGCCAGCAGCGCTAGGACTAGCGGGGAGTACGAGCAGTACTTC.

The chain has TRBV27 and TRBJ1-5; no definite D call. Trimming cost V 3 bases and J 2 bases, with 14 bases left between them. The CDR3 contains 16 residues. Germline V gene lookup returns CDR1 MNHEY and CDR2 SMNVEV (reference sequence). The CDR3 sequence is CASSFAQVSGNQPQHF. The CDR3 DNA sequence: TGTGCCAGCAGTTTTGCGCAGGTGAGCGGCAATCAGCCCCAGCATTTT.

This clone turned up a few times. Mismatch with germline at one junction end may stem from a read error. This chain uses TRBV19 with TRBJ2-2; D gene unclear. Germline V gene sequence: CDR1 LNHDA, CDR2 SQIVND (reference sequence). This CDR3 is built from 11 residues. The CDR3 DNA reads as TGTGCCAGTACGAATACCGGGGAGCTGTTTTTT. Translated, it gives CASTNTGELFF. The full variable domain, with the rest looked up from reference TRBV19 and TRBJ2-2, is DGGITQSPKYLFRKEGQNVTLSCEQNLNHDAMYWYRQDPGQGLRLIYYSQIVNDFQKGDIAEGYSVSREKKESFPLTVTSAQKNPTAFYLCASTNTGELFFGEGSRLTVL.

This chain links TRBV11-2 with TRBJ1-1; D not resolved. Germline CDR1 is SGHAT and CDR2 is FQNNGV. Trimming removed 1 base at V and 5 bases at J, with 8 bases between. This CDR3 has 13 amino acids. The CDR3 DNA sequence: TGTGCCAGCAGCTTAGGGTCGCTAACTGAAGCTTTCTTT. Translation: CASSLGSLTEAFF.

In this sample, this clone turned up once. J is TRBJ2-1 and V is TRBV5-6; D is undetermined. The germline V and J ends were trimmed by 2 bases and 6 bases, with 9 bases remaining between them. Germline CDR1 SGHDT, CDR2 YYEEEE. The CDR3 spans 13 residues. The CDR3 spells CASSFPEGNEQFF. DNA of the CDR3: TGTGCCAGCAGCTTTCCCGAAGGCAATGAGCAGTTCTTC.

This chain connects TRBV7-2 to TRBJ2-2; 9 nucleotides agree with TRBD1. The CDR3 consists of 15 residues. V was clipped by 5 bases and J by 1 base; unmatched bases: 2. Germline V gene data show CDR1 as SGHTA and CDR2 as FQGNSA. This CDR3 reads CASSPDRGNTGELFF. The CDR3 nucleotides read TGTGCCAGCAGCCCGGACAGGGGGAACACCGGGGAGCTGTTTTTT. The entire variable domain, with the rest obtained from reference TRBV7-2 and TRBJ2-2, is as follows: GAGVSQSPSNKVTEKGKDVELRCDPISGHTALYWYRQSLGQGLEFLIYFQGNSAPDKSGLPSDRFSAERTGGSVSTLTIQRTQQEDSAVYLCASSPDRGNTGELFFGEGSRLTVL.

The chain uses TRBV6-5 and TRBJ1-1, with 7 bases aligning to TRBD1. The CDR3 covers 13 residues. With 2 bases clipped from V and 5 bases from J, the junction kept 2 bases outside the gene matches. Looked up from germline, CDR1 is MNHEY and CDR2 is SVGAGI. CDR3 sequence (DNA): TGTGCCAGCAGTTACGCAGGGGGAACTGAAGCTTTCTTT. Encoded protein: CASSYAGGTEAFF.

The V call is TRBV7-6, the J call TRBJ2-3; a weak D match, TRBD2 (6 bases). Trimming cost V 6 bases and J 4 bases, with 17 bases left between them. Germline V CDR1 and CDR2: SGHVS, FNYEAQ. CDR3 size: 15 residues. The CDR3: CASSFSGGGPDTQYF. The CDR3 coding sequence is TGTGCCAGCAGTTTTAGCGGTGGCGGGCCAGATACGCAGTATTTT.

The V gene is TRBV4-3, the J gene TRBJ1-1; 7 nucleotides align to TRBD1. The CDR3 runs to 15 residues. Germline lookup yields CDR1 LGHNA and CDR2 YSLEER. V lost 1 base to trimming and J lost 3 bases; unmatched junction nucleotides: 5. CDR3 in amino acids: CASSQGQGGDTEAFF. DNA of the CDR3: TGCGCCAGCAGCCAAGGGCAGGGGGGCGACACTGAAGCTTTCTTT.

This clone was recorded only once. This CDR3 is CASSTGTAKTDTQYF. The DNA for the CDR3 is TGTGCCAGCAGTACCGGGACAGCAAAGACAGATACGCAGTATTTT. This chain uses TRBV6-6 with TRBJ2-3; 7 bases match TRBD1. In germline, CDR1 is MNHNY, CDR2 SVGAGI (reference sequence). This CDR3 comprises 15 residues. After removal of 5 bases from V and 3 bases from J, the junction contained 8 bases not matched to a gene.

A note on this clone: Other DNA sequences from this sample encode an identical CDR3 as well. The J gene is TRBJ2-5, the V gene TRBV9, with 7 positions matching TRBD2. The germline gives CDR1 SGDLS, CDR2 YYNGEE. CDR3 length: 14 amino acids. V shed 2 bases, J shed 5 bases, and the junction held 6 bases outside the gene matches. The CDR3 nucleotides are TGTGCCAGCAGCGTGAGCGGGGCGGGGGAGACCCAGTACTTC. The encoded protein is CASSVSGAGETQYF.

The chain couples TRBV15 to TRBJ1-5; tentative D call: TRBD1 (5 bases). V lost 4 bases, J lost 5 bases, and 9 bases lay in between. The CDR3 covers 13 residues. The germline V gene encodes CDR1 LNHNV and CDR2 YYDKDF (reference sequence). The CDR3 here is CATSTQGDQPQHF. Written as DNA, the CDR3 is TGTGCCACCAGCACGCAGGGAGATCAGCCCCAGCATTTT.

The genes are TRBV6-5 and TRBJ1-5; 10 bases line up with TRBD1. Germline loops: CDR1 MNHEY, CDR2 SVGAGI. The CDR3 extends over 13 amino acids. V dropped 2 bases and J dropped 8; count of bases not matched to a gene: 0. The CDR3 DNA sequence: TGTGCCAGCAGTTACGGGACAGGGGAGCCCCAGCATTTT. Protein sequence: CASSYGTGEPQHF.